These 19 T cell receptor beta chains share one sample of origin, sequenced in a study of cytomegalovirus exposure and HLA in healthy donors. In the PCR, 60 Vbeta and 13 Jbeta primers were used. Generated by immunoSEQ multiplex PCR, the TCRdb table keeps only in-frame clones and is missing some. The profile shows under 250,000 clones, 75% to 90% of them singletons. Sequences were obtained from PBMCs. The receptor set was obtained from a boy between 2 and 15 years old in good health and CMV-seronegative.

This chain joins TRBV6-1 and TRBJ1-2, with TRBD1 matching over 10 bases. Germline CDR1 and CDR2: MNHNS and SASEGT. The CDR3 has 14 amino acids. V trimming: 6 bases; J trimming: 8 bases; junction bases outside the gene matches: 9. The CDR3: CASRDRGITEGYTF. The CDR3 nucleotides are TGTGCCAGCAGGGACAGGGGGATAACGGAAGGCTACACCTTC.

CDR3 region: CASSRDRTQETQYF. CDR3 DNA sequence: TGTGCCAGCAGCCGGGACAGGACCCAAGAGACCCAGTACTTC. The chain uses TRBV5-4 and TRBJ2-5; 8 nucleotides line up with TRBD1. Germline V lookup: CDR1 SGHNT, CDR2 YYREEE (reference sequence). J was trimmed by 1 base and V by 4 bases; bases with no gene match: 3. The CDR3 is 14 residues long.

The CDR3 spells CAWSPQAYEQYF. The CDR3, as DNA: TGTGCCTGGAGTCCTCAGGCCTACGAGCAGTACTTC. The genes are TRBV30 and TRBJ2-7; D not resolved. Trimming shortened V by 2 bases and J by 2 bases, and 7 bases separated the two germline ends. Germline V gene data show CDR1 as GTSNPN and CDR2 as SVGIG (reference sequence). The CDR3 runs to 12 residues.

The chain uses TRBV2 and TRBJ1-4; D gene ambiguous. Germline V gene lookup returns CDR1 SNHLY and CDR2 FYNNEI. The CDR3 has 13 residues. V was shortened by 8 bases and J by 8 bases, with 15 bases between the two germline ends. Here the CDR3 reads CASVLGAREKLFF. The DNA of the CDR3 is TGTGCCAGCGTCCTTGGAGCGAGGGAAAAACTGTTTTTT.

This rearrangement joins TRBV9 to TRBJ2-2; 7 bases align to TRBD2. Losses at the gene ends were 4 bases for V and 4 bases for J; bases not matched to a gene: 22. This CDR3 is 20 amino acids long. CDR1 is SGDLS and CDR2 is YYNGEE in the germline V gene. The CDR3 region has the DNA TGTGCCAGCAGCATCCGTAGCACTTCCTGGGAGGGGCCGGTCACCGGGGAGCTGTTTTTT. Its translation is CASSIRSTSWEGPVTGELFF.

J is TRBJ2-5 and V is TRBV4-1, with D hard to call. TRBJ2-7 matches the DNA end more closely, so the J call is doubtful. Germline V gives CDR1 MGHRA, CDR2 YSYEKL. This CDR3 is built from 14 residues. The CDR3 spells CASSQEAQAYEQYF. The CDR3, as DNA: TGCGCCAGCAGCCAAGAGGCTCAGGCCTACGAGCAGTACTTC.

This chain joins TRBV5-8 and TRBJ1-2; 10 bases are a match to TRBD1. From germline, CDR1 is SGHTS and CDR2 YDEGEE. The junction had 4 bases not matched to a gene; V was cut back by 4 bases and J by 7 bases. The length of the CDR3 is 13 residues. The CDR3 nucleotides read TGTGCCAGCAGCGGGGACAGGGGAGGTGGCTACACCTTC. Protein: CASSGDRGGGYTF.

V and J are TRBV6-4 and TRBJ2-3, with D maybe TRBD1 (5 bases). The CDR3 covers 14 residues. Germline-derived CDR1 and CDR2 are MRHNA and SNTAGT. Trimming shortened V by 4 bases and J by 4 bases, and 12 bases separated the two germline ends. In DNA form, the CDR3 reads TGTGCCAGCAGTGGACAGCCTGGGGCAGATACGCAGTATTTT. Translation gives CASSGQPGADTQYF.

The chain combines TRBV9 with TRBJ2-1; 7 bases agree with TRBD2. This CDR3 contains 17 residues. V shed 0 bases, J shed 5 bases, and the junction held 11 bases outside the gene matches. Germline V gene sequence: CDR1 SGDLS, CDR2 YYNGEE. DNA of the CDR3: TGTGCCAGCAGCGTAGTAACCCCAGCGGGATACGACAATGAGCAGTTCTTC. Encoded protein: CASSVVTPAGYDNEQFF.

The V and J genes are TRBV9 and TRBJ2-1; 9 nucleotides align to TRBD1. V was pared by 3 bases and J by 7 bases, with 5 bases of the junction left unmatched. The germline V gene encodes CDR1 SGDLS and CDR2 YYNGEE. This CDR3 spans 14 amino acids. The CDR3 loop reads CASSARDRVNEQFF. CDR3 nucleotides: TGTGCCAGCAGCGCCCGGGACAGGGTGAATGAGCAGTTCTTC.

The chain uses TRBV30 and TRBJ2-5, with 10 bases that match TRBD2. This CDR3 is 17 amino acids long. Trimming cost V 0 bases and J 1 base; bases outside gene matches: 8. Germline loops: CDR1 GTSNPN, CDR2 SVGIG (reference sequence). This CDR3 reads CAWSVVRLAGAQETQYF. In DNA form, the CDR3 reads TGTGCCTGGAGTGTAGTCCGGCTAGCGGGAGCCCAAGAGACCCAGTACTTC.

V and J are TRBV20-1 and TRBJ1-2, with D possibly being TRBD1 (6 bases). CDR1 is DFQATT, CDR2 SNEGSKA, per germline (reference sequence). V was shortened by 3 bases and J by 8 bases, with 7 bases between the two germline ends. CDR3 size: 10 residues. CDR3 protein: CSARRGGYTF. As DNA, the CDR3 is TGCAGTGCTAGGAGGGGGGGCTACACCTTC.

This clone was seen only once. V usage is TRBV18 and J usage is TRBJ2-7; the match to TRBD2 covers 10 bases. The V and J ends lost 2 bases and 5 bases, in that order; junction bases with no gene match: 6. The germline gives CDR1 KGHSH, CDR2 LQKENI. This CDR3 is built from 15 residues. CDR3 nucleotides: TGTGCCAGCTCACCAATACTAGCGGGGAAGGACGAGCAGTACTTC. This encodes CASSPILAGKDEQYF. The complete variable domain, with remaining parts taken from reference TRBV18 and TRBJ2-7, reads NAGVMQNPRHLVRRRGQEARLRCSPMKGHSHVYWYRQLPEEGLKFMVYLQKENIIDESGMPKERFSAEFPKEGPSILRIQQVVRGDSAAYFCASSPILAGKDEQYFGPGTRLTVT.

This chain links TRBV18 with TRBJ2-5; 8 bases fit TRBD2. The J call is in doubt because the DNA end fits TRBJ2-7 better. The CDR3 has 14 residues. Germline V CDR1 and CDR2: KGHSH, LQKENI. The CDR3 DNA follows: TGTGCCAGCTCACCCAGCGGGAGAGCGGGCGAGCAGTACTTC. It yields the protein CASSPSGRAGEQYF.

This clone was seen a single time. The CDR3 region is CAWSGGEGPEAFF. CDR3 bases: TGTGCCTGGAGCGGCGGGGAGGGCCCTGAAGCTTTCTTT. J is TRBJ1-1 and V is TRBV30; D unclear. The V gene lost 3 bases and the J gene lost 6 bases, with 14 bases spanning the gap. This CDR3 is built from 13 residues. The germline V gene encodes CDR1 GTSNPN and CDR2 SVGIG (reference sequence).

The V and J genes are TRBV6-5 and TRBJ1-4; D not certain. The CDR3 sequence is 14 residues long. V lost 0 bases, J lost 7 bases, and 9 bases lay in between. CDR1 is MNHEY, CDR2 SVGAGI, per germline. As DNA, the CDR3 is TGTGCCAGCAGTTACTCGGCAGGTCCTGAAAAACTGTTTTTT. This gives the protein CASSYSAGPEKLFF.

The chain has TRBV6-5 and TRBJ2-3; D is perhaps TRBD2 (5 bases). Germline loops: CDR1 MNHEY, CDR2 SVGAGI. Trimming took off 6 bases at V and 3 bases at J, with 10 bases between the two ends. The CDR3 runs to 13 residues. CDR3: CASSTPGTDTQYF. CDR3 nucleotide sequence: TGTGCCAGCAGCACCCCGGGAACAGATACGCAGTATTTT.

This clone showed up just once. V gene TRBV2 combines with J gene TRBJ2-7; possibly TRBD2 for D (5 bases). Germline loops: CDR1 SNHLY, CDR2 FYNNEI. The CDR3 runs 11 residues. V was shortened by 5 bases and J by 12 bases, with 14 bases between the two germline ends. The CDR3, as DNA: TGTGCCAGCAGTCAGGACTGCCCAATGTACTTC. Encoded protein: CASSQDCPMYF.

V and J are TRBV5-1 and TRBJ2-1; no clear D. This CDR3 is 12 amino acids long. In germline, CDR1 is SGHRS, CDR2 YFSETQ. Deletions cut 1 base from V and 6 bases from J, with 5 bases between. The chain's CDR3 is CASSLPSNEQFF. The CDR3 DNA reads TGCGCCAGCAGCTTGCCGTCCAATGAGCAGTTCTTC.